The rows below give T cell receptor beta chains drawn from one sample of a study of read filtering for tumor transcriptome and immune sequencing. TCRdb fed the reads into MiXCR, producing one record per CDR3 protein. The sample lists 20,000 to 25,000 distinct CDR3 sequences, roughly 13% occurring once. Material for sequencing was a population of CD138-negative cells sorted from bone marrow. These receptors all come from a donor older than 35 with multiple myeloma. CDR3s include the opening cysteine and the closing phenylalanine or tryptophan. D genes are given only for firm matches. Not all rows give a size; the values are once, few, many and, for expanded clones, a class.

size	V	J	D	CDR3	DNA
NA	TRBV7-9	TRBJ2-1	TRBD2	CASSSLSGTSGSSYNEQFF	TGTGCCAGCAGCTCGCTCTCCGGGACTAGCGGGAGTTCCTACAATGAGCAGTTCTTC
few	TRBV3-1	TRBJ2-1	NA	CASSQDSGLGGNEQFF	TGTGCCAGCAGCCAAGACTCGGGCCTAGGGGGCAATGAGCAGTTCTTC
many	TRBV15	TRBJ2-2	NA	CATSRDRAGELFF	TGTGCCACCAGCAGAGATCGTGCCGGGGAGCTGTTTTTT
many	TRBV3-1	TRBJ2-2	NA	CASSQVLDSATGELFF	TGTGCCAGCAGCCAAGTGTTGGATTCAGCCACCGGGGAGCTGTTTTTT
NA	TRBV12-3/TRBV12-4	TRBJ2-1	NA	CASSLVNNEQFF	TGTGCCAGCAGTTTAGTGAACAATGAGCAGTTCTTC
NA	TRBV7-3	TRBJ1-1	NA	CASSPLGGTEAFF	TGTGCCAGCAGCCCCCTTGGCGGTACTGAAGCTTTCTTT
many	TRBV29-1	TRBJ2-3	NA	CSVEQGSTDTQYF	TGCAGCGTTGAACAGGGAAGCACAGATACGCAGTATTTT
many	TRBV11-2	TRBJ2-2	NA	CASSPPSSGELFF	TGTGCCAGCAGCCCACCTTCGTCCGGGGAGCTGTTTTTT
many	TRBV7-9	TRBJ2-1	NA	CASSTGRDYNEQFF	TGTGCCAGCAGCACGGGACGGGATTACAATGAGCAGTTCTTC
many	TRBV29-1	TRBJ1-4	NA	CSARLGELATNEKLFF	TGCAGCGCCCGACTTGGGGAATTGGCAACTAATGAAAAACTGTTTTTT
many	TRBV12-3/TRBV12-4	TRBJ2-1	NA	CASSPGHEQFF	TGTGCCAGCAGCCCCGGCCATGAGCAGTTCTTC
NA	TRBV5-1	TRBJ2-1	NA	CASSLESASEQLF	TGCGCCAGCAGCTTGGAATCTGCCTCTGAGCAGCTCTTC
many	TRBV24-1	TRBJ1-1	NA	CATSSSGGVTEAFF	TGTGCCACCAGCTCCTCGGGGGGGGTCACTGAAGCTTTCTTT
many	TRBV28	TRBJ2-5	TRBD1	CASSETGGVAETQYF	TGTGCCAGCAGTGAGACAGGGGGCGTCGCAGAGACCCAGTACTTC
NA	TRBV3-1	TRBJ2-7	NA	CACSGLSEQSF	TGTGCCTGCAGCGGACTGAGTGAGCAGTCCTTC
many	TRBV11-1	TRBJ2-1	NA	CASSLTDLGQAEQFF	TGTGCCAGCAGCTTAACGGATCTTGGGCAGGCTGAGCAGTTCTTC
many	TRBV29-1	TRBJ1-1	NA	CSVGDSPEAFF	TGCAGCGTTGGTGACAGTCCTGAAGCTTTCTTT
many	TRBV28	TRBJ1-1	TRBD1	CASSLGTGLTEAFF	TGCGCCAGCAGCTTGGGGACAGGGCTCACTGAAGCTTTCTTT
many	TRBV5-1	TRBJ2-7	NA	CASSLELWYEQYF	TGCGCCAGCAGCTTGGAGTTGTGGTACGAGCAGTACTTC
many	TRBV28	TRBJ2-1	NA	CASTSVEARGGNEQFF	TGTGCCAGCACCTCTGTTGAGGCCCGAGGGGGCAATGAGCAGTTCTTC
few	TRBV10-1	TRBJ2-5	TRBD1	CASSMGQRGETQYF	TGCGCCAGCAGCATGGGACAGAGAGGAGAGACCCAGTACTTC
many	TRBV19	TRBJ2-5	TRBD1	CASSRTGAQETQYF	TGTGCCAGTAGTAGGACAGGGGCGCAAGAGACCCAGTACTTC
many	TRBV19	TRBJ2-7	NA	CASSPRDIGYEQYF	TGTGCCAGTAGTCCCCGGGACATAGGATACGAGCAGTACTTC
many	TRBV29-1	TRBJ2-1	NA	CSFVRGNEQFF	TGCAGCTTTGTCCGAGGCAATGAGCAGTTCTTC
many	TRBV3-1	TRBJ1-1	TRBD1	CASSPWDRGTHGEAFF	TGTGCCAGCAGCCCCTGGGACAGGGGGACCCACGGGGAAGCTTTCTTT
few	TRBV20-1	TRBJ1-1	NA	CSAREGGKAEAFF	TGCAGTGCTAGAGAAGGGGGTAAGGCTGAAGCTTTCTTT
many	TRBV2	TRBJ2-1	TRBD2	CASTGLASYNEQFF	TGTGCCAGCACCGGACTAGCGTCCTACAATGAGCAGTTCTTC
NA	TRBV28	TRBJ2-4	TRBD2	CASRTSSGGYKNIQYF	TGTGCCAGCAGGACGTCTAGCGGGGGCTACAAAAACATTCAGTACTTC
many	TRBV28	TRBJ1-5	TRBD1	CASSPTGFGGNQPQHF	TGTGCCAGCAGTCCGACAGGGTTCGGGGGCAATCAGCCCCAGCATTTT
many	TRBV2	TRBJ1-2	NA	CASSQTPTVGYTF	TGTGCCAGCAGTCAAACGCCGACAGTAGGCTACACCTTC
few	TRBV2	TRBJ2-7	NA	CASRGTNSYEQYF	TGTGCCAGCCGAGGGACGAATTCCTACGAGCAGTACTTC
many	TRBV20-1	TRBJ2-5	NA	CSANTQIPQETQYF	TGCAGTGCTAATACACAGATCCCACAAGAGACCCAGTACTTC
many	TRBV7-2	TRBJ1-5	NA	CASSTKAGQPQHF	TGTGCCAGCAGCACAAAAGCCGGTCAGCCCCAGCATTTT
NA	TRBV5-1	TRBJ1-1	NA	CASSLGTNTEAFF	TGCGCCAGCAGCTTGGGGACGAACACTGAAGCTTTCTTT
many	TRBV27	TRBJ2-7	TRBD1	CASRGTVGTYEQYF	TGTGCCAGCCGAGGGACAGTAGGAACCTACGAGCAGTACTTC
many	TRBV7-9	TRBJ2-7	NA	CASSPGSGTYYEQYF	TGTGCCAGCAGCCCTGGGTCAGGAACCTACTACGAGCAGTACTTC
many	TRBV10-3	TRBJ2-5	TRBD2	CASSRREGTETQYF	TGTGCCAGTAGCCGCAGGGAGGGAACGGAGACCCAGTACTTC
many	TRBV3-1	TRBJ2-1	TRBD2	CASSQETGRNKFF	TGTGCCAGCAGCCAAGAAACCGGGAGGAATAAGTTCTTC
many	TRBV6-5	TRBJ2-3	TRBD2	CASSHRGLAGDSTDTQYF	TGTGCCAGCAGCCACAGGGGACTAGCGGGAGATAGTACAGATACGCAGTATTTT
many	TRBV29-1	TRBJ2-1	NA	CSVDSSYNEQFF	TGCAGCGTCGATAGCTCCTACAATGAGCAGTTCTTC
many	TRBV7-9	TRBJ2-4	NA	CASSLDGEKVAKNIQYF	TGTGCCAGCAGCTTAGACGGCGAGAAGGTAGCCAAAAACATTCAGTACTTC
many	TRBV3-1	TRBJ2-1	TRBD1	CASSQYRGRANEQFF	TGTGCCAGCAGCCAATACAGGGGGCGCGCCAATGAGCAGTTCTTC
many	TRBV2	TRBJ2-1	TRBD2	CASKGAGGLGNEQFF	TGTGCCAGCAAGGGGGCGGGAGGGCTCGGGAATGAGCAGTTCTTC
many	TRBV28	TRBJ2-3	TRBD2	CASSLGLAGASDTQYF	TGTGCCAGCAGTTTAGGGCTAGCGGGAGCATCAGATACGCAGTATTTT
many	TRBV4-1	TRBJ2-7	NA	CASSQGTLYEQYF	TGCGCCAGCAGCCAAGGGACTCTATACGAGCAGTACTTC
many	TRBV28	TRBJ1-5	NA	CASSPVPGTNQPQHF	TGTGCCAGCAGTCCCGTCCCGGGGACCAATCAGCCCCAGCATTTT
many	TRBV29-1	TRBJ1-1	TRBD1	CSVEGQGPEAFF	TGCAGCGTTGAGGGACAGGGTCCTGAAGCTTTCTTT
many	TRBV7-6	TRBJ2-5	NA	CASTPWTEETQYF	TGTGCCAGCACCCCGTGGACAGAAGAGACCCAGTACTTC
NA	TRBV28	TRBJ1-1	NA	CASRAAGVSAFF	TGTGCCAGCAGAGCCGCAGGGGTGTCGGCTTTCTTT
many	TRBV11-2	TRBJ2-2	TRBD1	CASSSRTGQTGELFF	TGTGCCAGCAGCTCCCGGACAGGCCAGACCGGGGAGCTGTTTTTT
many	TRBV5-5	TRBJ1-4	NA	CASSLGQWGEKLFF	TGTGCCAGCAGCTTAGGACAATGGGGTGAAAAACTGTTTTTT
few	TRBV11-3	TRBJ1-5	TRBD1	CASSTGGRDHSNRPQHF	TGTGCCAGCAGCACAGGGGGCAGGGATCATAGCAATCGGCCCCAGCATTTT
many	TRBV11-2	TRBJ2-2	NA	CASSPRNTGELFF	TGTGCCAGCAGCCCCAGGAACACCGGGGAGCTGTTTTTT
many	TRBV28	TRBJ2-1	NA	CASSSRRGGTGEQFF	TGTGCCAGCAGTTCCAGGAGGGGGGGGACAGGTGAGCAGTTCTTC
many	TRBV7-6	TRBJ2-1	NA	CASSGSYNEQFF	TGTGCCAGCAGCGGTTCCTACAATGAGCAGTTCTTC
many	TRBV29-1	TRBJ2-3	NA	CSGMGLTSTDTQYF	TGCAGCGGGATGGGTTTGACTAGCACAGATACGCAGTATTTT
many	TRBV18	TRBJ2-7	TRBD1	CASSAPGWDRDYEQYF	TGTGCCAGCTCAGCCCCCGGGTGGGACAGGGACTACGAGCAGTACTTC
many	TRBV18	TRBJ1-1	NA	CASSPGLQNTEAFF	TGTGCCAGCTCACCTGGGTTACAGAACACTGAAGCTTTCTTT
NA	TRBV28	TRBJ1-1	NA	CVSARNTEAFF	TGTGTCAGTGCGAGAAACACTGAAGCTTTCTTT
many	TRBV5-1	TRBJ2-7	TRBD2	CASSLGLAVIYEQYF	TGCGCCAGCAGCCTCGGACTAGCGGTTATCTACGAGCAGTACTTC